This entry lists 23 T cell receptor beta chains sequenced from one sample in a study of Ad26.COV2.S vaccination and SARS-CoV-2 variants. Treatment: 15 to 20 received Ad26.COV2.S at low or high dose, single or two shots; about 5 received placebo; per-sample allocation not given. Samples came from day 63 after the first vaccine or placebo injection. Only in-frame clones appear in the TCRdb table, and some are missing; sequencing was by immunoSEQ multiplex PCR. The profile shows approximately 350,000 clones, around 87% of them singletons. The source was peripheral blood, collected in a trial of Ad26.COV2.S vaccine versus placebo. These receptors were collected from a person between 18 and 65 years old who received the Ad26.COV2.S COVID-19 vaccine or a placebo.

V and J are TRBV29-1 and TRBJ2-3; a possible D gene is TRBD1 (5 bases). CDR1 is SQVTM and CDR2 is ANQGSEA in the germline V gene. The CDR3 is 15 residues long. CDR3 nucleotide sequence: TGCACTTCCATCCAATACAGGTTTGGCACAGATACGCAGTATTTT. This translates into CTSIQYRFGTDTQYF.

There are a few counts of this clone. This chain joins TRBV7-7 and TRBJ2-3; TRBD2 matches 10 bases. Looked up from germline, CDR1 is SSHAT and CDR2 is FNYEAQ (reference sequence). V shed 11 bases, J shed 9 bases, and the junction held 14 bases outside the gene matches. This CDR3 comprises 14 residues. Here the CDR3 DNA reads TGTGCCTTAAAGGCAGCGGGGGGGGTAGAGACGCAGTATTTT. Its protein is CALKAAGGVETQYF.

The chain is built from TRBV9 and TRBJ2-3; D possibly uses TRBD1 or TRBD2 (6 bases each). Trimming stripped 0 bases from V and 4 bases from J, with 12 bases between. This CDR3 spans 15 amino acids. The germline gives CDR1 SGDLS, CDR2 YYNGEE. CDR3 amino acids: CASSVVPGASDTQYF. The CDR3 coding sequence is TGTGCCAGCAGCGTAGTACCGGGGGCCTCAGATACGCAGTATTTT.

V and J are TRBV10-3 and TRBJ1-5; D is uncertain. V was clipped by 0 bases and J by 0 bases, with 18 bases between them. This CDR3 is 19 amino acids long. Germline lookup yields CDR1 ENHRY and CDR2 SYGVKD. The CDR3 loop reads CAISESSWVAGYSNQPQHF. The CDR3 DNA is TGTGCCATCAGTGAGTCTTCCTGGGTGGCGGGGTATAGCAATCAGCCCCAGCATTTT.

The V gene is TRBV20-1, the J gene TRBJ1-1, with D possibly TRBD1 on 5 matching bases. V was trimmed by 5 bases and J by 4 bases, leaving 5 bases between them. The V gene's germline CDR1 is DFQATT and CDR2 SNEGSKA (reference sequence). This CDR3 region has 10 residues. The CDR3 DNA follows: TGCAGTGCTGGGACCACTGAAGCTTTCTTT. The encoded protein is CSAGTTEAFF.

The chain uses TRBV9 and TRBJ2-1; TRBD2 agrees at 8 bases. Per the germline V gene, CDR1 is SGDLS and CDR2 is YYNGEE. CDR3 size: 15 residues. J was trimmed by 8 bases and V by 4 bases; bases with no gene match: 11. The CDR3 DNA reads as TGTGCCAGCAGCACCCCGGGGGGGCCGATCGATGAGCAGTTCTTC. It specifies CASSTPGGPIDEQFF.

J is TRBJ2-5 and V is TRBV7-2; D gene ambiguous. Germline V lookup: CDR1 SGHTA, CDR2 FQGNSA. V gave up 3 bases and J gave up 2 bases, with 10 bases separating them. This CDR3 region has 14 residues. CDR3 sequence: CASSFPTKQETQYF. The CDR3 DNA is TGTGCCAGCAGCTTTCCGACGAAACAAGAGACCCAGTACTTC.

This clone was counted a single time. V is TRBV12-3 or TRBV12-4 and J is TRBJ1-5; D gene uncertain. Between the trimmed V and J ends, which lost 2 bases and 15 bases, there was a span of 14 bases. This CDR3 has 12 residues. The CDR3 region is CASSLYGRYWHF. CDR3 bases: TGTGCCAGCAGTTTATACGGACGTTATTGGCATTTT.

This sequence joins TRBV6-1 and TRBJ1-1; maybe TRBD1 (5 bases). Germline lookup yields CDR1 MNHNS and CDR2 SASEGT. Trimming took 3 bases from V and 8 from J, leaving 10 bases between them. This CDR3 has 12 amino acids. The CDR3 is CASSDVRVEAFF. The CDR3 region has the DNA TGTGCCAGCAGTGATGTCAGGGTCGAAGCTTTCTTT.

The J gene is TRBJ2-3, the V gene TRBV5-4, with D possibly matching TRBD2 (6 bases). Trimming cost V 5 bases and J 0 bases, with 16 bases left between them. The CDR3 is 16 residues long. Germline V gene lookup returns CDR1 SGHNT and CDR2 YYREEE (reference sequence). In DNA, the CDR3 is TGTGCCAGCAGAACCGGGACTGTTTCTAGCACAGATACGCAGTATTTT. Translated, it gives CASRTGTVSSTDTQYF.

The chain employs TRBV21-1 and TRBJ2-7; the table assigns TRBD2, which was not confirmed against the DNA. TRBV21-1 is flagged as a pseudogene. The CDR3 contains 14 residues. The DNA of the CDR3 is TGTGCCAGCGACAGACTAGCGGGGGGGCACGAGCAGTACTTC. Translating it yields CASDRLAGGHEQYF.

A note on this clone: In the same sample, other DNA sequences code for this CDR3. The V call is TRBV5-4, the J call TRBJ2-5; 12 bases are a match to TRBD2. Germline trimming cut 0 bases from V and 1 base from J; bases unmatched to any gene: 4. This CDR3 has 17 residues. Germline V gives CDR1 SGHNT, CDR2 YYREEE (reference sequence). In DNA, the CDR3 is TGTGCCAGCAGCTTGGGGCTAGCGGGGGGGTCCCAAGAGACCCAGTACTTC. Translating it yields CASSLGLAGGSQETQYF.

The J gene is TRBJ2-2, the V gene TRBV2, with 8 bases that match TRBD2. CDR1 is SNHLY, CDR2 FYNNEI, per germline. With 6 bases clipped from V and 6 bases from J, the junction kept 3 bases outside the gene matches. This CDR3 comprises 13 residues. The CDR3 DNA sequence: TGTGCCAGCAGCCCGGGGGGGGCCGGGGAGCTGTTTTTT. It encodes CASSPGGAGELFF.

This chain uses TRBV7-9 with TRBJ1-2, with TRBD1 matching 11 bases. V was clipped by 5 bases and J by 3 bases; unmatched bases: 11. Germline CDR1 SEHNR, CDR2 FQNEAQ (reference sequence). The CDR3 sequence is 17 residues long. The CDR3, as DNA: TGTGCCAGCAGCCCGGGACAGGGGGTTAAAAGGGACTATGGCTACACCTTC. It is translated as CASSPGQGVKRDYGYTF.

The chain is built from TRBV7-2 and TRBJ1-2; D is possibly TRBD1 (6 bases). Germline V gene data show CDR1 as SGHTA and CDR2 as FQGNSA. CDR3 length: 14 amino acids. Trimming shortened V by 0 bases and J by 7 bases, and 12 bases separated the two germline ends. CDR3 nucleotides: TGTGCCAGCAGCTTAGCCCCGAGGGGGGGTGGCTACACCTTC. Protein sequence: CASSLAPRGGGYTF.

The rearrangement links TRBV3-1 (or the pseudogene TRBV3-2) to TRBJ2-7; 7 bases agree with TRBD2. CDR3 length: 12 residues. CDR1 is LGHDT and CDR2 is YNNKEL in the germline V gene (reference sequence). V was clipped by 5 bases and J by 11 bases; unmatched bases: 9. The CDR3, as DNA: TGTGCCAGCAGCGTCGGGGGGACGGCAGAGTACTTC. Its translation: CASSVGGTAEYF.

This clone has a single count. The chain carries TRBV30 and TRBJ1-3; no clear D. V lost 5 bases and J lost 0, with 5 bases in between. Germline CDR1 reads GTSNPN; CDR2 reads SVGIG (reference sequence). CDR3 size: 12 residues. The CDR3 is CAWVPSGNTIYF. CDR3 in DNA: TGTGCCTGGGTACCCTCTGGAAACACCATATATTTT.

The rearrangement links TRBV9 to TRBJ1-2, with unresolved D. This CDR3 is 15 amino acids long. Germline values: CDR1 SGDLS, CDR2 YYNGEE. Trimming removed 0 bases from V and 7 bases from J, with 16 bases in between. The CDR3 DNA reads TGTGCCAGCAGCGTAGACCCTGACACGGAGCGTGGCTACACCTTC. Its translation is CASSVDPDTERGYTF.

The chain carries TRBV27 and TRBJ2-7, with D tentatively TRBD1 (5 bases). The germline V gene encodes CDR1 MNHEY and CDR2 SMNVEV (reference sequence). The ends were cut back, 4 bases at V and 3 bases at J, with 16 bases in the middle. This CDR3 is 15 amino acids long. The CDR3 loop reads CASSSRQKVDYEQYF. DNA of the CDR3: TGTGCCAGCAGTTCCAGACAGAAGGTGGACTACGAGCAGTACTTC.

The rearrangement joins TRBV4-1 to TRBJ2-1; no reliable D call. The CDR3 covers 15 residues. In germline, CDR1 is MGHRA, CDR2 YSYEKL. With 0 bases removed from V and 4 bases from J, the gap between germline ends came to 10 bases. The CDR3 DNA sequence: TGCGCCAGCAGCCAAGAGGATGTCCCTTACAATGAGCAGTTCTTC. Its translation is CASSQEDVPYNEQFF.

Notes on this clone: Other DNA sequences in the same sample also yield this CDR3. This rearrangement joins TRBV7-3 to TRBJ2-2; no reliable D call. The CDR3 has 12 residues. The V gene's germline CDR1 is SGHTA and CDR2 FQGTGA. The ends were cut back, 2 bases at V and 4 bases at J, with 2 bases in the middle. CDR3 coding DNA: TGTGCCAGCAGCTTAGGCACCGGGGAGCTGTTTTTT. It translates to CASSLGTGELFF. Full variable domain (outside the CDR3, taken from reference TRBV7-3 and TRBJ2-2): GAGVSQTPSNKVTEKGKYVELRCDPISGHTALYWYRQSLGQGPEFLIYFQGTGAADDSGLPNDRFFAVRPEGSVSTLKIQRTERGDSAVYLCASSLGTGELFFGEGSRLTVL.

V and J are TRBV11-2 and TRBJ1-2, with 7 bases aligning to TRBD1. Per the germline V gene, CDR1 is SGHAT and CDR2 is FQNNGV. V lost 1 base and J lost 3; bases outside the gene matches: 8. CDR3 length: 16 amino acids. CDR3 sequence reads: CASSLAPTGAYYGYTF. The CDR3 DNA is TGTGCCAGCAGCTTAGCCCCAACAGGGGCCTACTATGGCTACACCTTC.

The rearrangement joins TRBV3-1 (or the pseudogene TRBV3-2) to TRBJ1-2; D not resolved. V was clipped by 0 bases and J by 4 bases, with 12 bases between them. Germline-derived CDR1 and CDR2 are LGHDT and YNNKEL (reference sequence). CDR3 length: 15 residues. DNA of the CDR3: TGTGCCAGCAGCCAAGACAGGATCAGAAGCTATGGCTACACCTTC. Translating gives CASSQDRIRSYGYTF.